The sequence of this T cell receptor (beta chain) was determined in a study of T-cell reconstitution after alpha-beta-depleted transplantation in children. Molecular barcoding with unique molecular identifiers was used for the TCRbeta library. MiXCR, run by TCRdb on the PCR reads, gives a single entry per CDR3 protein. There are 900,000 or so distinct CDR3 sequences in the sample; approximately 15% occur only once, and approximately 5% lies in the top ten. There are a few counts of this clonotype. The germline gives CDR1 GTSNPN, CDR2 SVGIG (reference sequence). The V end was cut by 3 bases, the J end by 1 base, with 9 bases between. The CDR3 length is 14 residues.

This rearrangement joins TRBV30 to TRBJ2-2, with unresolved D. The TCR sequence derives from a male patient between 5 and 17 years old who had a stem cell transplant for acute lymphoblastic leukemia, so the T cells may come from the graft donor. The sample in question was PBMCs, mostly from graft donor cells, obtained 360 days after TCRalphabeta/CD19-depleted stem cell transplant. The CDR3 coding sequence is TGTGCCTGGAGACCCTCAGGGAACACCGGGGAGCTGTTTTTT. It specifies CAWRPSGNTGELFF.